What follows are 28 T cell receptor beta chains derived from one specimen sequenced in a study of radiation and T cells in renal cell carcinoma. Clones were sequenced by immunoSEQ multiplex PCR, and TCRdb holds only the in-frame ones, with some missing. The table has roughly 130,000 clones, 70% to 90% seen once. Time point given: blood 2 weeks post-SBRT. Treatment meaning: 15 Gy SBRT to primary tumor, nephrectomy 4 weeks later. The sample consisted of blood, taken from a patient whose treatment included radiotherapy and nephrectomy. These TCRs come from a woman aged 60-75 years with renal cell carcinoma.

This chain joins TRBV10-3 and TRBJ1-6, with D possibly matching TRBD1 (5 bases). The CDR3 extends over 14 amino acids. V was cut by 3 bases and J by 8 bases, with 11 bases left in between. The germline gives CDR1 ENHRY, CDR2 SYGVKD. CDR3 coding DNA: TGTGCCATCAGTGACGGCTGGGGCGATTCACCCCTCCACTTT. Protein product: CAISDGWGDSPLHF.

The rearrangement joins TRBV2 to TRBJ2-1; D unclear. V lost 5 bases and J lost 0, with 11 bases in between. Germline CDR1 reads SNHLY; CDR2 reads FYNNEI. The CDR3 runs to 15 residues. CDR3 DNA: TGTGCCAGCAGTTCTGAGCGTCTCTCCTACAATGAGCAGTTCTTC. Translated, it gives CASSSERLSYNEQFF.

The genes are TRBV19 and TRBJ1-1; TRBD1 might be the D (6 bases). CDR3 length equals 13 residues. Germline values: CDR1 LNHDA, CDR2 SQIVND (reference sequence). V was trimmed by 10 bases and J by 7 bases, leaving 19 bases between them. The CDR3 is CATRYGQLNEAFF. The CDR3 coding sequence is TGTGCCACCCGATACGGACAGTTGAATGAAGCTTTCTTT. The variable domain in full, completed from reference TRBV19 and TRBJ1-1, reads DGGITQSPKYLFRKEGQNVTLSCEQNLNHDAMYWYRQDPGQGLRLIYYSQIVNDFQKGDIAEGYSVSREKKESFPLTVTSAQKNPTAFYLCATRYGQLNEAFFGQGTRLTVV.

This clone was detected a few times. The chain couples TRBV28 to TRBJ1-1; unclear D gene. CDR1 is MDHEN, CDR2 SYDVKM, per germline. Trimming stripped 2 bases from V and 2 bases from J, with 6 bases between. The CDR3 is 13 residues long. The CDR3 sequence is CASSLKQNTEAFF. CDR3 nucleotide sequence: TGTGCCAGCAGTTTAAAGCAAAACACTGAAGCTTTCTTT.

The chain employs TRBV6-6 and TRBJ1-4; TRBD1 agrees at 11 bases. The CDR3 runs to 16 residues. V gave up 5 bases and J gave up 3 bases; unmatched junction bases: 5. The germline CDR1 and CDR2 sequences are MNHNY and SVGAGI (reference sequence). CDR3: CASSPGTGGANEKLFF. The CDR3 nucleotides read TGTGCCAGCAGTCCCGGGACAGGGGGAGCTAATGAAAAACTGTTTTTT.

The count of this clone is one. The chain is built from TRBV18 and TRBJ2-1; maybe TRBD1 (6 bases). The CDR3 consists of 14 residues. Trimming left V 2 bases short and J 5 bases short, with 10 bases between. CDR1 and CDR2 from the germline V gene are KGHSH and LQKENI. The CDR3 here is CASSPTGSNNEQFF. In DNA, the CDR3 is TGTGCCAGCTCACCAACAGGGTCCAACAATGAGCAGTTCTTC.

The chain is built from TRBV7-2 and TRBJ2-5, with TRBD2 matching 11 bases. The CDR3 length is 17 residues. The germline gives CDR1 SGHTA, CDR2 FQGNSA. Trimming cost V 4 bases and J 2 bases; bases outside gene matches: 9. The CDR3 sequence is CASSSDGTSGIQETQYF. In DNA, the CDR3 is TGTGCCAGCAGCTCTGACGGGACTAGCGGAATTCAAGAGACCCAGTACTTC.

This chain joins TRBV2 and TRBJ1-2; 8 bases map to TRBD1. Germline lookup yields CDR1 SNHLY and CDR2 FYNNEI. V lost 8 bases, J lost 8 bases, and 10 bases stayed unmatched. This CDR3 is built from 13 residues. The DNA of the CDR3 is TGTGCCAGCCGGACAGGGCCCTCGGGGGGCTACACCTTC. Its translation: CASRTGPSGGYTF. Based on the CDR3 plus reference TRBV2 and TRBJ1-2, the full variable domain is EPEVTQTPSHQVTQMGQEVILRCVPISNHLYFYWYRQILGQKVEFLVSFYNNEISEKSEIFDDQFSVERPDGSNFTLKIRSTKLEDSAMYFCASRTGPSGGYTFGSGTRLTVV.

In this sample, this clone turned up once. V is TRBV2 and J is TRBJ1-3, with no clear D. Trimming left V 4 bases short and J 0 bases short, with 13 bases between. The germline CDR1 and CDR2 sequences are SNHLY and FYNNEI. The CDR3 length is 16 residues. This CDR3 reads CASSVLIQSSGNTIYF. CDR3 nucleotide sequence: TGTGCCAGCAGTGTTTTAATCCAGAGCTCTGGAAACACCATATATTTT.

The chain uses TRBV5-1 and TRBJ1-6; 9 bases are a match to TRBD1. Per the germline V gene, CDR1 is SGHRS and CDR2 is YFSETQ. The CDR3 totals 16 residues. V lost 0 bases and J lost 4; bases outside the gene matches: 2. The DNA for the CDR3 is TGCGCCAGCAGCTTGGGTGGACAGGGGTATAATTCACCCCTCCACTTT. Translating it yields CASSLGGQGYNSPLHF. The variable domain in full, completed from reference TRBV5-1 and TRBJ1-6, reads KAGVTQTPRYLIKTRGQQVTLSCSPISGHRSVSWYQQTPGQGLQFLFEYFSETQRNKGNFPGRFSGRQFSNSRSEMNVSTLELGDSALYLCASSLGGQGYNSPLHFGNGTRLTVT.

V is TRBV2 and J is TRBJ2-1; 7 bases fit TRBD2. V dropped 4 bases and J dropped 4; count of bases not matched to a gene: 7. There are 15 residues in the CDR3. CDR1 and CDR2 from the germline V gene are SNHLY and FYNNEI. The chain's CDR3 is CASSVGLAVYNEQFF. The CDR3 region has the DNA TGTGCCAGCAGTGTAGGGCTAGCGGTATACAATGAGCAGTTCTTC. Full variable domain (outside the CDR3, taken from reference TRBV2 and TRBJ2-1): EPEVTQTPSHQVTQMGQEVILRCVPISNHLYFYWYRQILGQKVEFLVSFYNNEISEKSEIFDDQFSVERPDGSNFTLKIRSTKLEDSAMYFCASSVGLAVYNEQFFGPGTRLTVL.

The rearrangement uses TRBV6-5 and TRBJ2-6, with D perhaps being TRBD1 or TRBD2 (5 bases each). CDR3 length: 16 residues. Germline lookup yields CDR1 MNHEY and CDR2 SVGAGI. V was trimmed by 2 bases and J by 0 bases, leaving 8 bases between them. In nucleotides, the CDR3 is TGTGCCAGCAGTTACGAGGGGAGCTCTGGGGCCAACGTCCTGACTTTC. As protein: CASSYEGSSGANVLTF.

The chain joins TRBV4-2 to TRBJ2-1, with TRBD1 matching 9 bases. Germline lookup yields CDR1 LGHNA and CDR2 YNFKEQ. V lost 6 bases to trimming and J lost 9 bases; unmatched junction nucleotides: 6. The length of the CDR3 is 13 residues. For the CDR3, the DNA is TGTGCCAGCAGTCAGACAGGGGGTGGTGAGCAGTTCTTC. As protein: CASSQTGGGEQFF.

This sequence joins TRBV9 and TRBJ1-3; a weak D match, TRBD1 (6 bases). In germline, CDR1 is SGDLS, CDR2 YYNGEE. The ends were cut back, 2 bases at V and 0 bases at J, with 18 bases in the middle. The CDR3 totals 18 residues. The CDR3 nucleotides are TGTGCCAGCAGCGTCAGACCAGGGGCACCTTACTCTGGAAACACCATATATTTT. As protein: CASSVRPGAPYSGNTIYF. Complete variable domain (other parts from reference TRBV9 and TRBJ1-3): DSGVTQTPKHLITATGQRVTLRCSPRSGDLSVYWYQQSLDQGLQFLIQYYNGEERAKGNILERFSAQQFPDLHSELNLSSLELGDSALYFCASSVRPGAPYSGNTIYFGEGSWLTVV.

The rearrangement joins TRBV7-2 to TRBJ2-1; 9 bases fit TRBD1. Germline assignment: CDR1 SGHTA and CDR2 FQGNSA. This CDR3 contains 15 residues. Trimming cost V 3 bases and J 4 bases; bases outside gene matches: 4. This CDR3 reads CASSFLTGGYNEQFF. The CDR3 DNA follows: TGTGCCAGCAGCTTCCTGACAGGGGGGTACAATGAGCAGTTCTTC.

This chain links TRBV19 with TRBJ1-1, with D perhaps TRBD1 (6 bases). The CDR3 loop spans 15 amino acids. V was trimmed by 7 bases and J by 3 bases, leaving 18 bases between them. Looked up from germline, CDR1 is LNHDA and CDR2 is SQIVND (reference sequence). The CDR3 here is CASKIPGPGDTEAFF. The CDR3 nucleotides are TGTGCCAGTAAAATCCCGGGGCCAGGGGACACTGAAGCTTTCTTT.

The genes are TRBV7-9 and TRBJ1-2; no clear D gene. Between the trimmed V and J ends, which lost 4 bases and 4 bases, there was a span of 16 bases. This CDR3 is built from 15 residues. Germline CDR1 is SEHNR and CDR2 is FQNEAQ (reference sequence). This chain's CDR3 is CASSSDPRSPYGYTF. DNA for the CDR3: TGTGCCAGCAGCTCGGACCCTAGGAGTCCCTATGGCTACACCTTC.

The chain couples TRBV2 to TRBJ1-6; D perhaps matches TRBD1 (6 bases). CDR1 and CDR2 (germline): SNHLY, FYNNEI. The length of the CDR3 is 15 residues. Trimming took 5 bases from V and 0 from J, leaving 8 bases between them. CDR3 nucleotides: TGTGCCAGCAGTCGGACAGACTCCTATAATTCACCCCTCCACTTT. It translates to CASSRTDSYNSPLHF. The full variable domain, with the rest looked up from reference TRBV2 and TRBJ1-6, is EPEVTQTPSHQVTQMGQEVILRCVPISNHLYFYWYRQILGQKVEFLVSFYNNEISEKSEIFDDQFSVERPDGSNFTLKIRSTKLEDSAMYFCASSRTDSYNSPLHFGNGTRLTVT.

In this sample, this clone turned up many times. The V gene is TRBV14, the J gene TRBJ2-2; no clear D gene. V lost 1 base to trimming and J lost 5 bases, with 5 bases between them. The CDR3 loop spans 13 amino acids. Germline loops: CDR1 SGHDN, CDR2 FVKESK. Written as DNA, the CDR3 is TGTGCCAGCAGCCAAGTTGAGACCGGGGAGCTGTTTTTT. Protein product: CASSQVETGELFF. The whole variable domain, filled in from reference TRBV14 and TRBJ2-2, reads EAGVTQFPSHSVIEKGQTVTLRCDPISGHDNLYWYRRVMGKEIKFLLHFVKESKQDESGMPNNRFLAERTGGTYSTLKVQPAELEDSGVYFCASSQVETGELFFGEGSRLTVL.

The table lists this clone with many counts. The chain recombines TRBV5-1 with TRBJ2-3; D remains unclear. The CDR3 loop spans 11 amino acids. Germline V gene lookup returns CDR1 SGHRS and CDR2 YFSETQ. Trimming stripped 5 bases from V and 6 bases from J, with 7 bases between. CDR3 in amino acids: CASRNADTQYF. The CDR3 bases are TGCGCCAGCAGGAACGCGGATACGCAGTATTTT.

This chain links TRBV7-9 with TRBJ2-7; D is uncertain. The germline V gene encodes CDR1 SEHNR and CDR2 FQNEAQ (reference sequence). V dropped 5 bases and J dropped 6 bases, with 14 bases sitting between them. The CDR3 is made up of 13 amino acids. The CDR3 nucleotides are TGTGCCAGCAGCCCCCGAGATGTGGGCGAGCAGTACTTC. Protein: CASSPRDVGEQYF. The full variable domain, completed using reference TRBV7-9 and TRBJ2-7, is DTGVSQNPRHKITKRGQNVTFRCDPISEHNRLYWYRQTLGQGPEFLTYFQNEAQLEKSRLLSDRFSAERPKGSFSTLEIQRTEQGDSAMYLCASSPRDVGEQYFGPGTRLTVT.

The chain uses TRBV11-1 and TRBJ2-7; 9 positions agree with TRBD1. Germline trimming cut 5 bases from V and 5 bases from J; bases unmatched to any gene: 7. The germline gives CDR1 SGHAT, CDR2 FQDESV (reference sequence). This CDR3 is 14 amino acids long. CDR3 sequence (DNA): TGTGCCAGCAGCCCCCGGGACAGGGCCCACGAGCAGTACTTC. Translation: CASSPRDRAHEQYF.

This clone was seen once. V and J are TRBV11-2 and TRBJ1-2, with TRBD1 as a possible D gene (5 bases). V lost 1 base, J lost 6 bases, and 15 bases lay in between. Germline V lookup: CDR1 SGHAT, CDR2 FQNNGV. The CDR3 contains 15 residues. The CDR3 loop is CASSLGTTSLDGYTF. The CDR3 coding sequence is TGTGCCAGCAGCTTAGGGACAACTTCTCTCGATGGCTACACCTTC. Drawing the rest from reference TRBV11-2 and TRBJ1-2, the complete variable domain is EAGVAQSPRYKIIEKRQSVAFWCNPISGHATLYWYQQILGQGPKLLIQFQNNGVVDDSQLPKDRFSAERLKGVDSTLKIQPAKLEDSAVYLCASSLGTTSLDGYTFGSGTRLTVV.

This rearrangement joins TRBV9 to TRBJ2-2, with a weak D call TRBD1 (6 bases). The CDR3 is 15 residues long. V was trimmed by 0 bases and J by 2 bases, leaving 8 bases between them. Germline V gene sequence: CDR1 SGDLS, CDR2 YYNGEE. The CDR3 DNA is TGTGCCAGCAGCGTAGAGGGACAAAACACCGGGGAGCTGTTTTTT. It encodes CASSVEGQNTGELFF.

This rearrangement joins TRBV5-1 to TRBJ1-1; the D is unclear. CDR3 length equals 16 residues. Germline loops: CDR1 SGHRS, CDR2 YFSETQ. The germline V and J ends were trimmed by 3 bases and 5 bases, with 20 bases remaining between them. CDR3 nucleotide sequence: TGCGCCAGCAGCTCTGTCCTTCGGGGAGGAGGAACTGAAGCTTTCTTT. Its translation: CASSSVLRGGGTEAFF. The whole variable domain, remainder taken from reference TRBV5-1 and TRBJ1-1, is KAGVTQTPRYLIKTRGQQVTLSCSPISGHRSVSWYQQTPGQGLQFLFEYFSETQRNKGNFPGRFSGRQFSNSRSEMNVSTLELGDSALYLCASSSVLRGGGTEAFFGQGTRLTVV.

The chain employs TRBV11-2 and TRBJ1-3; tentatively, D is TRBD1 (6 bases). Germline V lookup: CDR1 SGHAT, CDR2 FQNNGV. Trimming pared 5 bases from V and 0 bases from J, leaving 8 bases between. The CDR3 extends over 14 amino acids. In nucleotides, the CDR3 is TGTGCCAGCAGCCAAGGGGGCTCTGGAAACACCATATATTTT. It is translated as CASSQGGSGNTIYF.

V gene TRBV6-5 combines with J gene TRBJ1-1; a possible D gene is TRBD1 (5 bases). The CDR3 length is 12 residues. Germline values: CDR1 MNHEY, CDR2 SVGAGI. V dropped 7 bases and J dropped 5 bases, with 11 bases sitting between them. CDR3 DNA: TGTGCCAGCATGGGGGGGTGGACTGAAGCTTTCTTT. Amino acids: CASMGGWTEAFF.

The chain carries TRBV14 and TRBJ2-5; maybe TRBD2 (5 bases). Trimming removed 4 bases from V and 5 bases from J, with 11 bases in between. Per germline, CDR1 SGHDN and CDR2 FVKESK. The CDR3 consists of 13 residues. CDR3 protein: CASSPPDWETQYF. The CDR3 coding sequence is TGTGCCAGCAGCCCGCCGGACTGGGAGACCCAGTACTTC.